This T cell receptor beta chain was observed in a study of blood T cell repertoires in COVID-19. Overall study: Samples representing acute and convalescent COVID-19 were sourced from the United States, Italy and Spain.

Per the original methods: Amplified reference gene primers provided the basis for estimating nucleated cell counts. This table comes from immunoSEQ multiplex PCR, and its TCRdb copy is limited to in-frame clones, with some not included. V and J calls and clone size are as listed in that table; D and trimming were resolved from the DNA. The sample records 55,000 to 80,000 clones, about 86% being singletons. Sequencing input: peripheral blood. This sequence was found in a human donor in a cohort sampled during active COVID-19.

The CDR3 is CASSERLAQKETQYF. The CDR3 nucleotides read TGTGCCAGCAGCGAGCGACTAGCCCAGAAAGAGACCCAGTACTTC. V usage is TRBV7-9 and J usage is TRBJ2-5, with 7 bases lining up with TRBD2. Trimming cost V 5 bases and J 3 bases; bases outside gene matches: 9. The CDR3 totals 15 residues. From germline, CDR1 is SEHNR and CDR2 FQNEAQ (reference sequence).